A selection of T cell receptor beta chains follows, all from one sample in a study of blood T cell repertoires in COVID-19. Profiled with immunoSEQ multiplex PCR; TCRdb holds only in-frame clones, not every one. The sample lists 150,000 to 200,000 clones, roughly 90% occurring once. The sequencing sample was made of peripheral blood. The receptors were gathered from a man in his sixties with acute or convalescent COVID-19. CDR3s include the opening cysteine and the closing phenylalanine or tryptophan. A D gene is named only where the DNA matches it firmly. Rows give clone size only sometimes, using once, few, many, or a class for an expanded clone.

>TRBJ1-1|NA|TRBV10-3|NA
CAISENGNTEAFF
TGTGCCATCAGTGAGAACGGGAACACTGAAGCTTTCTTT
>TRBJ1-6|NA|TRBV5-5|TRBD1
CASSLGRDRASPLHF
TGTGCCAGCAGCTTGGGGCGGGACAGGGCATCACCCCTCCACTTT
>TRBJ2-5|NA|TRBV18|TRBD1
CASSLGQGETQYF
TGTGCCAGCTCACTTGGACAGGGAGAGACCCAGTACTTC
>TRBJ2-1|once|TRBV14|TRBD2
CASSPSRLAGFYNEQFF
TGTGCCAGCAGCCCGAGCAGACTAGCGGGGTTCTACAATGAGCAGTTCTTC
>TRBJ2-2|NA|TRBV6-5|NA
CASSNDRVNTGELFF
TGTGCCAGCAGCAATGACAGAGTAAACACCGGGGAGCTGTTTTTT
>TRBJ1-1|NA|TRBV12-5|TRBD1
CASGLVQTGDSTEAFF
TGTGCTAGTGGTTTGGTACAGACAGGGGATAGCACTGAAGCTTTCTTT
>TRBJ2-2|NA|TRBV7-2|NA
CASSSYVGELFF
TGTGCCAGCAGCTCCTACGTCGGGGAGCTGTTTTTT
>TRBJ1-2|NA|TRBV4-1|TRBD1
CASSQDKGQGVRGYTF
TGCGCCAGCAGCCAAGACAAGGGACAGGGTGTAAGGGGCTACACCTTC
>TRBJ1-3|NA|TRBV7-9|TRBD1
CASSSDRGANTIYF
TGTGCCAGCAGCTCCGACAGGGGAGCGAACACCATATATTTT
>TRBJ2-7|few|TRBV2|NA
CASSDTSSHEQYF
TGTGCCAGCAGCGACACTAGCTCCCACGAGCAGTACTTC
>TRBJ2-1|NA|TRBV11-2|TRBD1
CASSLPGQLYNEQFF
TGTGCCAGCAGCTTACCGGGACAGCTGTACAATGAGCAGTTCTTC
>TRBJ1-6|once|TRBV5-1|NA
CASSSDSYNSPLHF
TGCGCCAGCAGCTCGGACAGCTATAATTCACCCCTCCACTTT
>TRBJ1-2|NA|TRBV24-1|NA
CALRQGSYGYTF
TGTGCCTTAAGGCAGGGGAGCTATGGCTACACCTTC
>TRBJ2-2|once|TRBV7-9|NA
CASSSKGVQGIRTGELFF
TGTGCCAGCAGCTCCAAAGGTGTACAGGGTATACGCACCGGGGAGCTGTTTTTT
>TRBJ2-7|NA|TRBV27|TRBD1
CASSFARGSYEQYF
TGTGCCAGCAGTTTTGCCAGGGGGTCCTACGAGCAGTACTTC
>TRBJ2-1|NA|TRBV4-1|TRBD2
CASSPGLAGVLSYNEQFF
TGCGCCAGCAGCCCGGGACTAGCGGGAGTACTCTCCTACAATGAGCAGTTCTTC
>TRBJ1-6|NA|TRBV6-4|NA
CARMIGTGFGNNSPLHF
TGTGCCAGAATGATTGGTACAGGGTTTGGTAATAATTCACCCCTCCACTTT
>TRBJ1-3|NA|TRBV7-7|TRBD1
CASSLTGGSGNTIYF
TGTGCCAGCAGCCTGACAGGGGGCTCTGGAAACACCATATATTTT
>TRBJ2-7|once|TRBV11-2|NA
CASSLVQGKYEQYF
TGTGCCAGCAGCTTAGTCCAGGGGAAATACGAGCAGTACTTC
>TRBJ1-1|once|TRBV18|TRBD1
CASSLGQGQSTEAFF
TGTGCCAGCTCGCTCGGACAGGGGCAAAGCACTGAAGCTTTCTTT
>TRBJ1-2|NA|TRBV6-5|NA
CASSYRGNGYTF
TGTGCCAGCAGTTACAGGGGTAATGGCTACACCTTC
>TRBJ1-5|NA|TRBV6-5|NA
CASSGLTGNQPQHF
TGTGCCAGCAGCGGTCTCACGGGCAATCAGCCCCAGCATTTT
>TRBJ1-1|NA|TRBV11-3|NA
CASSNPPGGEAFF
TGTGCCAGCAGCAACCCCCCGGGGGGCGAAGCTTTCTTT
>TRBJ1-6|NA|TRBV6-5|NA
CASVSGRANSPLHF
TGTGCCAGCGTTTCAGGCCGCGCGAATTCACCCCTCCACTTT
>TRBJ1-2|NA|TRBV6-5|NA
CASASGGRGNYGYTF
TGTGCCAGCGCCTCGGGGGGTCGGGGAAACTATGGCTACACCTTC
>TRBJ1-5|NA|TRBV6-2/TRBV6-3|NA
CASSYSSGDQPQHF
TGTGCCAGCAGTTACTCGAGTGGTGATCAGCCCCAGCATTTT
>TRBJ1-6|few|TRBV28|TRBD1
CASSRSGQGASPLHF
TGTGCCAGCAGTCGTTCGGGACAGGGTGCTTCACCCCTCCACTTT
>TRBJ2-1|NA|TRBV5-1|NA
CASSSTETARVYDEQFF
TGCGCCAGCAGCTCTACCGAGACAGCAAGGGTTTATGATGAGCAGTTCTTC
>TRBJ2-1|NA|TRBV5-1|NA
CASSPREGSYNEQFF
TGCGCCAGCAGCCCGCGTGAGGGCTCCTACAATGAGCAGTTCTTC
>TRBJ2-5|NA|TRBV9|TRBD1
CASSVGFGDRGPETQYF
TGTGCCAGCAGCGTTGGTTTCGGAGACAGGGGGCCAGAGACCCAGTACTTC
>TRBJ2-1|NA|TRBV7-2|NA
CASSFAGYNEQFF
TGTGCCAGCAGCTTTGCCGGGTACAATGAGCAGTTCTTC
>TRBJ1-1|NA|TRBV12-3/TRBV12-4|NA
CASSPGQLTEAFF
TGTGCCAGCAGCCCAGGGCAGTTGACTGAAGCTTTCTTT
>TRBJ1-1|NA|TRBV19|TRBD1
CASSPNDRGVTEAFF
TGTGCCAGTAGTCCTAACGACAGGGGAGTAACTGAAGCTTTCTTT
>TRBJ2-1|NA|TRBV6-5|TRBD2
CASKRLAGNYNEQFF
TGTGCCAGCAAACGACTAGCGGGAAACTACAATGAGCAGTTCTTC
>TRBJ2-1|NA|TRBV5-1|TRBD2
CASSLPGLAAVNEQFF
TGCGCCAGCAGCCTACCGGGACTAGCGGCGGTGAATGAGCAGTTCTTC
>TRBJ2-7|NA|TRBV7-6|TRBD1
CASSLGAGTGGYEQYF
TGTGCCAGCAGCTTAGGGGCCGGGACAGGGGGCTACGAGCAGTACTTC
>TRBJ2-3|once|TRBV19|TRBD2
CASPRASGGLSTDTQYF
TGTGCCAGTCCTCGGGCTAGCGGGGGGTTAAGCACAGATACGCAGTATTTT
>TRBJ2-5|NA|TRBV29-1|NA
CSARQASQETQYF
TGCAGCGCCAGACAGGCATCCCAAGAGACCCAGTACTTC
>TRBJ1-6|NA|TRBV15|NA
CATSRGAPYNSPLHF
TGTGCCACCAGCAGGGGAGCCCCCTATAATTCACCCCTCCACTTT
>TRBJ1-1|NA|TRBV7-2|NA
CASSSSQGLGNTEAFF
TGTGCCAGCAGTTCTTCACAGGGCTTGGGGAACACTGAAGCTTTCTTT
>TRBJ2-7|NA|TRBV6-2/TRBV6-3|NA
CASSQHSYEQYF
TGTGCCAGCAGTCAACACTCCTACGAGCAGTACTTC
>TRBJ1-3|NA|TRBV12-3/TRBV12-4|NA
CASTDISGNTIYF
TGTGCCAGCACAGATATCTCTGGAAACACCATATATTTT
>TRBJ2-5|NA|TRBV11-2|TRBD1
CASSRTGGREETQYF
TGTGCCAGCAGCAGGACAGGGGGAAGGGAGGAGACCCAGTACTTC
>TRBJ2-7|NA|TRBV6-5|TRBD2
CASRLAGRAYEQYF
TGTGCCAGCAGGCTAGCAGGGAGGGCTTACGAGCAGTACTTC
>TRBJ2-7|NA|TRBV5-4|NA
CASSANPDWISYEQYF
TGTGCCAGCAGCGCCAACCCCGACTGGATCTCCTACGAGCAGTACTTC